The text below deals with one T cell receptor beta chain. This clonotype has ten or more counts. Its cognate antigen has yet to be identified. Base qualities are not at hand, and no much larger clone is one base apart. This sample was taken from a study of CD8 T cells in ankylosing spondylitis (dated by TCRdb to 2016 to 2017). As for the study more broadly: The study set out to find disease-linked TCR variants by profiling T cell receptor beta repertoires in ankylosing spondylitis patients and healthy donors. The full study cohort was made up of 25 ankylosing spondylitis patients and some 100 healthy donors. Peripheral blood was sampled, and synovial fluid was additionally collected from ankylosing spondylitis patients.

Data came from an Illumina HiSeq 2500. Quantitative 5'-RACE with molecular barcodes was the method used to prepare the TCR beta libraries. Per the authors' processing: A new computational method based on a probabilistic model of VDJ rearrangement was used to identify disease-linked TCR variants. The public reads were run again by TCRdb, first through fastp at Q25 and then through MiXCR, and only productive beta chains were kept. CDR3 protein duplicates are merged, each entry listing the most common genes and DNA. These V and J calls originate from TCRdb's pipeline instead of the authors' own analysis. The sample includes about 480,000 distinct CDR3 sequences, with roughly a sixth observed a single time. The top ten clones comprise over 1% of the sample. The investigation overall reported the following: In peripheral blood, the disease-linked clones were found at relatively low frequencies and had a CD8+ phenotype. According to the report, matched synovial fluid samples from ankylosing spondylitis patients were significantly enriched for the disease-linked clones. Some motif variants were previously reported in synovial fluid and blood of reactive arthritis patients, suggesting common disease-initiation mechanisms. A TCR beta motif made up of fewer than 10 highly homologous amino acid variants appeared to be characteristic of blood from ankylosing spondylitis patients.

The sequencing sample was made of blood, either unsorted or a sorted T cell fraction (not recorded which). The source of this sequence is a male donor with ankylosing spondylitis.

In nucleotides, the sequence is TGCAGCGTTGAAGGACATCGTTCCCAAGAGACCCAGTACTTC. This yields the protein CSVEGHRSQETQYF. The chain is assembled from TRBV29-1 and TRBJ2-5, with the D gene uncertain. Cut back by 1 base and 1 base, the V and J ends lie 10 bases apart. The germline V gene gives CDR1 as SQVTM and CDR2 as ANQGSEA. Reading from cysteine to phenylalanine, the CDR3 counts 14 amino acids. Only the CDR3 DNA is retained, 42 bases long and in frame from the first base.